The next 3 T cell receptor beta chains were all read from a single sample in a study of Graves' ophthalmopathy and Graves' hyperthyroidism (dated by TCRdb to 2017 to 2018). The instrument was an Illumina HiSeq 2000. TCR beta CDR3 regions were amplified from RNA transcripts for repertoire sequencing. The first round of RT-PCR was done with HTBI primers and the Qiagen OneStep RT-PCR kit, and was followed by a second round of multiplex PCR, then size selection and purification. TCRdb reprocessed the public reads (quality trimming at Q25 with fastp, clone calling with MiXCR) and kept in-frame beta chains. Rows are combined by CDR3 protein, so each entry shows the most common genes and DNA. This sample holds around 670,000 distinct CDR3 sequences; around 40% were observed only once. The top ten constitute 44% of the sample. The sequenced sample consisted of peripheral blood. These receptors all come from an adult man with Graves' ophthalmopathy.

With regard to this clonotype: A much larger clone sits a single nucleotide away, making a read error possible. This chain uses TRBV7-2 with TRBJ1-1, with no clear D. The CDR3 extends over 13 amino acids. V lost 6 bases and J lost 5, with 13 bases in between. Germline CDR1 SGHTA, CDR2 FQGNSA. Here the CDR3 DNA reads TGTGCCAGCAGTGAAGGTGGAAGGACTGAAGCTTTCTTT. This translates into CASSEGGRTEAFF.

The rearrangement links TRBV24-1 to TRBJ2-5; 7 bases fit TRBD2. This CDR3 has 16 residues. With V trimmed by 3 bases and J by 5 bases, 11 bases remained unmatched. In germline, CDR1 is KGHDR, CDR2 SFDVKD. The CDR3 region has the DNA TGTGCCACCAGTGATGTTATAGCGGGTGACTCGGAGACCCAGTACTTC. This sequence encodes CATSDVIAGDSETQYF.

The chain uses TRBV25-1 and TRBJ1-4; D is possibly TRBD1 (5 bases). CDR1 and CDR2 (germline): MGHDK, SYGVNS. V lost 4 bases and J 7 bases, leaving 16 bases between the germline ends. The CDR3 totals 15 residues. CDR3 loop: CASSGGRKLGEKLFF. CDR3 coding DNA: TGTGCCAGCAGTGGGGGACGGAAGCTGGGTGAAAAACTGTTTTTT.